This is a list of T cell receptor beta chains from one sample in a study of CD8+CD57+ T cells in acquired aplastic anemia. TCRdb reprocessed the reads with MiXCR, giving one entry per CDR3 protein. The sample shows about 200,000 distinct CDR3 sequences, approximately 65% of them seen only once. The sample comprised sorted CD4+, CD8+, or CD8+CD57+ T cells (not recorded which) from PBMCs. Receptor source: a human donor with aplastic anemia. The CDR3 runs from the conserved cysteine through the conserved F or W. Fields, in order: CDR3 protein, CDR3 DNA, clone size, J gene, D gene, V gene. A D gene is named only where the DNA matches it firmly. Expanded clones are given a class, and other clones once, few, many or no size at all.

CSAASGGYEQYF | TGCAGTGCCGCGAGCGGGGGGTACGAGCAGTACTTC | once | TRBJ2-7 | TRBD2 | TRBV20-1
CASSFHTGGESYEQYF | TGTGCCAGCAGTTTTCATACAGGGGGCGAGAGCTACGAGCAGTACTTC | . | TRBJ2-7 | TRBD1 | TRBV2
CASSIWGTETYEQYF | TGTGCCAGTAGTATCTGGGGAACTGAAACCTACGAGCAGTACTTC | . | TRBJ2-7 | . | TRBV19
CASSKGTGDNSPLHF | TGTGCCAGCAGCAAGGGGACCGGTGATAATTCACCCCTCCACTTT | once | TRBJ1-6 | . | TRBV7-3
CASRKTGGTDTQYF | TGTGCCAGCAGGAAGACAGGGGGTACAGATACGCAGTATTTT | . | TRBJ2-3 | TRBD1 | TRBV7-9
CASSEDSTDTQYF | TGTGCCAGCAGTGAGGACAGCACAGATACGCAGTATTTT | few | TRBJ2-3 | . | TRBV6-4
CASSDGTGEKLFF | TGCGCCAGCAGTGATGGGACAGGGGAAAAACTGTTTTTT | . | TRBJ1-4 | TRBD1 | TRBV10-2
CAIQDKIPRGGANVLTF | TGTGCCATCCAAGACAAAATCCCACGGGGGGGGGCCAACGTCCTGACTTTC | . | TRBJ2-6 | . | TRBV10-3
CASSYSDRDHGYTF | TGTGCCAGCAGCTATAGCGACAGGGACCATGGCTACACCTTC | . | TRBJ1-2 | TRBD1 | TRBV5-6
CRTDSLYGYTF | TGCAGAACGGACAGCCTCTATGGCTACACCTTC | few | TRBJ1-2 | . | TRBV20-1
CASSLTSGVQETQYF | TGTGCCAGCAGCTTGACTAGCGGGGTCCAAGAGACCCAGTACTTC | few | TRBJ2-5 | TRBD2 | TRBV7-9
CASSLDSFLAGATFGSYNEQFF | TGTGCCAGCAGCTTAGACAGCTTCTTGGCGGGGGCCACCTTTGGGTCCTACAATGAGCAGTTCTTC | . | TRBJ2-1 | . | TRBV7-9
CASSLGQGRAEAFF | TGCGCCAGCAGCTTGGGACAGGGTCGCGCTGAAGCTTTCTTT | many | TRBJ1-1 | TRBD1 | TRBV5-1
CASSQGPGTGGNSPLHF | TGCGCCAGCAGCCAAGGTCCGGGGACAGGAGGCAATTCACCCCTCCACTTT | few | TRBJ1-6 | TRBD1 | TRBV4-1
CASSLGLNSKTF | TGTGCCAGCAGCTTAGGTCTAAACTCAAAGACTTTC | . | TRBJ2-6 | . | TRBV11-2
CASSQGRSTEAFF | TGTGCCAGCAGCCAGGGACGTAGCACTGAAGCTTTCTTT | many | TRBJ1-1 | . | TRBV14
CATGSPYEQYF | TGTGCCACCGGAAGCCCCTACGAGCAGTACTTC | . | TRBJ2-7 | . | TRBV15
CASSLSLYGYTF | TGTGCCAGCAGTTTAAGCCTCTATGGCTACACCTTC | . | TRBJ1-2 | . | TRBV12-3/TRBV12-4
CAISPGTSSADTQYF | TGTGCCATCAGTCCCGGGACTAGCAGCGCAGATACGCAGTATTTT | . | TRBJ2-3 | TRBD2 | TRBV10-3
CASSQSPGVVQPQHF | TGTGCCAGCAGCCAATCACCGGGGGTTGTTCAGCCCCAGCATTTT | . | TRBJ1-5 | . | TRBV7-2
CASSGAGTGELFF | TGTGCCAGCAGTGGAGCGGGCACCGGGGAGCTGTTTTTT | few | TRBJ2-2 | . | TRBV12-3/TRBV12-4
CSARDGGFTIYF | TGCAGTGCTAGAGATGGGGGGTTCACCATATATTTT | . | TRBJ1-3 | . | TRBV20-1
CASSPGLAGMNTGELFF | TGTGCCAGCAGCCCCGGACTAGCGGGAATGAACACCGGGGAGCTGTTTTTT | . | TRBJ2-2 | TRBD2 | TRBV7-3
CASSFAPGTEINYGYTF | TGTGCCAGCAGTTTTGCCCCCGGGACAGAAATTAACTATGGCTACACCTTC | few | TRBJ1-2 | TRBD1 | TRBV12-3/TRBV12-4
CSAQGRGDYEQYF | TGCAGTGCTCAGGGACGCGGTGACTACGAGCAGTACTTC | . | TRBJ2-7 | . | TRBV20-1
CASSAGGFSYGYTF | TGTGCCAGCAGCGCCGGGGGATTTAGCTATGGCTACACCTTC | . | TRBJ1-2 | . | TRBV9